Below, 4 T cell receptor beta chains from the same sample are listed, as sequenced in a study of blood T cell repertoires in COVID-19. The repertoire was sequenced with immunoSEQ multiplex PCR; TCRdb's copy has only in-frame clones and lacks some. Here the sample spans 200,000 to 250,000 clones, around 86% being singletons. Sequences were obtained from peripheral blood. The receptors were sampled from a man in his 60s who had recovered from COVID-19.

The rearrangement uses TRBV3-1 (or the pseudogene TRBV3-2) and TRBJ2-1, with 9 bases lining up with TRBD1. The CDR3 sequence is 15 residues long. With V trimmed by 4 bases and J by 2 bases, 3 bases remained unmatched. Germline V gene lookup returns CDR1 LGHDT and CDR2 YNNKEL (reference sequence). CDR3 residues: CASSPGTGTYNEQFF. The CDR3 DNA reads TGTGCCAGCAGCCCCGGGACAGGGACCTACAATGAGCAGTTCTTC.

The rearrangement links TRBV19 to TRBJ1-2; TRBD1 agrees at 7 bases. In germline, CDR1 is LNHDA, CDR2 SQIVND (reference sequence). The CDR3 has 16 residues. V shed 3 bases and J 4 bases; nucleotides not matched to a gene: 11. In nucleotides, the CDR3 is TGTGCCAGTAGTATCCAGACAGGGCTCTCTTCCTATGGCTACACCTTC. Its translation is CASSIQTGLSSYGYTF.

The chain has TRBV18 and TRBJ2-3, with 7 bases identical to TRBD2. Germline assignment: CDR1 KGHSH and CDR2 LQKENI. The CDR3 contains 14 residues. V lost 7 bases, J lost 4 bases, and 8 bases stayed unmatched. CDR3 DNA: TGTGCCAGCTGCTCTACGGGAGGCTCAGATACGCAGTATTTT. Translation gives CASCSTGGSDTQYF.

The J gene is TRBJ1-5, the V gene TRBV5-8; 8 bases match TRBD1. The trim removed 2 bases at V and 2 bases at J, leaving 9 bases unmatched. The V gene's germline CDR1 is SGHTS and CDR2 YDEGEE. The CDR3 is 17 residues long. CDR3 coding DNA: TGTGCCAGCAGCTTAGACAGGGGAATGGATCGCAATCAGCCCCAGCATTTT. This translates into CASSLDRGMDRNQPQHF.